The 8 T cell receptor beta chains presented below share a single source sample, sequenced in a study of patients and donors after allogeneic stem cell transplantation. TCRdb redid the calling of the RT-PCR reads with MiXCR, one entry per CDR3 protein. The sample has under 200,000 distinct CDR3 sequences, approximately 30% seen once. Sequenced input: blood, either unsorted or a sorted T cell fraction (not recorded which). These receptors all come from a human donor who was either an allogeneic HSCT recipient or a stem cell or donor lymphocyte infusion donor (not recorded which). It is not recorded whose cells these are; they may come from a transplant donor.

This chain links TRBV7-2 with TRBJ2-5; 15 bases map to TRBD2. CDR1 and CDR2 from the germline V gene are SGHTA and FQGNSA. V lost 5 bases and J lost 5; bases outside the gene matches: 3. The CDR3 runs to 15 residues. CDR3 sequence (DNA): TGTGCCAGCAGCCATGGACTAGCGGGAGGGGAGACCCAGTACTTC. The encoded protein is CASSHGLAGGETQYF.

This rearrangement joins TRBV20-1 to TRBJ1-1, with TRBD1 as a possible D gene (5 bases). The CDR3 is 13 residues long. V lost 5 bases and J lost 7, with 17 bases in between. Germline values: CDR1 DFQATT, CDR2 SNEGSKA (reference sequence). The CDR3 loop is CSAGGYRLDEAFF. In DNA, the CDR3 is TGCAGTGCTGGGGGATACAGGCTAGATGAAGCTTTCTTT.

This clonotype was counted only a few times. The V and J genes are TRBV9 and TRBJ1-2; perhaps TRBD1 as D (5 bases). The CDR3 loop spans 15 amino acids. Between the trimmed V and J ends, which lost 2 bases and 6 bases, there was a span of 17 bases. Germline assignment: CDR1 SGDLS and CDR2 YYNGEE. In nucleotides, the CDR3 is TGTGCCAGCAGCGTCGACCCGGGGGGAGTCGATGGCTACACCTTC. It is translated as CASSVDPGGVDGYTF. Together with reference TRBV9 and TRBJ1-2, the CDR3 gives the full variable domain: DSGVTQTPKHLITATGQRVTLRCSPRSGDLSVYWYQQSLDQGLQFLIQYYNGEERAKGNILERFSAQQFPDLHSELNLSSLELGDSALYFCASSVDPGGVDGYTFGSGTRLTVV.

This clonotype was observed a few times. This chain joins TRBV5-6 and TRBJ1-3, with D tentatively TRBD1 (6 bases). The germline V and J ends were trimmed by 4 bases and 8 bases, with 13 bases remaining between them. Germline V CDR1 and CDR2: SGHDT, YYEEEE. The CDR3 is 13 residues long. DNA for the CDR3: TGTGCCAGCAGCCGGGGACAAGGAGACACCATATATTTT. Amino acids: CASSRGQGDTIYF.

In this sample, this clonotype turned up a few times. V gene TRBV6-5 combines with J gene TRBJ2-1; TRBD1 matches 11 bases. CDR1 and CDR2 (germline): MNHEY, SVGAGI. V gave up 5 bases and J gave up 8 bases; unmatched junction bases: 8. The CDR3 totals 15 residues. CDR3 in amino acids: CASSTRDRGIYEQFF. The CDR3 coding sequence is TGTGCCAGCAGTACCCGGGACAGGGGGATATATGAGCAGTTCTTC.

This clonotype was seen only a few times. The gene calls are TRBV12-3 or TRBV12-4 and TRBJ1-1; 9 nucleotides agree with TRBD1. The CDR3 length is 16 residues. The V gene end was trimmed by 5 bases and the J gene end by 2 bases; junction bases not matched to a gene: 9. The CDR3 DNA sequence: TGTGCCAGCAGTCCAATCGGGACAGGGTCTAACACTGAAGCTTTCTTT. Its translation: CASSPIGTGSNTEAFF.

The V gene is TRBV25-1, the J gene TRBJ2-7, with TRBD2 matching 10 bases. V trimming: 8 bases; J trimming: 2 bases; junction bases outside the gene matches: 9. There are 15 residues in the CDR3. Germline V gene data show CDR1 as MGHDK and CDR2 as SYGVNS. CDR3 nucleotides: TGTGCCAGCCAAGGGACTAGCGTCCCCCCCTACGAGCAGTACTTC. It translates to CASQGTSVPPYEQYF.

This clonotype was counted only a few times. This chain uses TRBV11-2 with TRBJ1-2; 7 bases match TRBD1. The CDR3 runs 13 residues. CDR1 is SGHAT and CDR2 is FQNNGV in the germline V gene. The V segment lost 5 bases and the J segment 6 bases; nucleotides outside the gene matches: 6. CDR3 in amino acids: CASSPDRVDGYTF. In DNA form, the CDR3 reads TGTGCCAGCAGCCCTGACAGGGTTGATGGCTACACCTTC.